What follows is one TCR beta chain and its context. Trimming stripped 5 bases from V and 5 bases from J, with 8 bases between. Germline V CDR1 and CDR2: SGHTA, FQGTGA. The CDR3 length is 12 residues. The data are from a study of T cell changes during pregnancy in multiple sclerosis. Clones were sequenced by immunoSEQ multiplex PCR, and TCRdb holds only the in-frame ones, with some missing. The table includes 70,000 to 95,000 clones, over 85% detected once. This TCR derives from a female donor in good health, enrolled as a control in a pregnancy study. The sequences come from peripheral blood, collected in the second trimester of pregnancy. The V call is TRBV7-3, the J call TRBJ2-3; D not resolved. The CDR3, as DNA: TGTGCCAGCAGCCTTACGGGAGATACGCAGTATTTT. Amino acid sequence: CASSLTGDTQYF.